This T cell receptor beta chain was recovered during a study of cytomegalovirus exposure and HLA in healthy donors. Broader study findings: The authors listed some 160 TCR beta chains as cytomegalovirus-associated.

V was pared by 6 bases and J by 3 bases, with 7 bases between. Germline lookup yields CDR1 KGHSH and CDR2 LQKENI. The CDR3 length is 12 residues. For this clone: Its target is not known.

The data were produced by immunoSEQ multiplex PCR, yet TCRdb's version contains in-frame clones alone and is incomplete. This repertoire shows under 250,000 clones, roughly 87% found once; its top ten account for around 12%. The V call is TRBV18, the J call TRBJ2-3; D remains ambiguous. This receptor was identified in a man aged 18 to 30 in good health and CMV-seropositive. The material sequenced was PBMCs. The CDR3 region has the DNA TGTGCCAGCTCCGCACGTACAGATACGCAGTATTTT. Its protein product is CASSARTDTQYF.